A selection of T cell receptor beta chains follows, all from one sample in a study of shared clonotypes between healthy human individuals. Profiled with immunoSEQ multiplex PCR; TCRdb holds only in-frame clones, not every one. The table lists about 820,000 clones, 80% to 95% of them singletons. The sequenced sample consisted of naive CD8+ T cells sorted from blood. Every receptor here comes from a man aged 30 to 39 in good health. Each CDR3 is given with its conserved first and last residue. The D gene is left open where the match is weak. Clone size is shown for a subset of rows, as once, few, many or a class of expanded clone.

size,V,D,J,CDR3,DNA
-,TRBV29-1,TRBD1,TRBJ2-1,CSVEGSDRGSYNEQFF,TGCAGCGTTGAGGGGAGTGACAGGGGGTCCTACAATGAGCAGTTCTTC
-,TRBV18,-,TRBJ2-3,CASLATDTQYF,TGTGCCAGCTTAGCCACAGATACGCAGTATTTT
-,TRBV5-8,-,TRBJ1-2,CASSLSRRRSNYGYTF,TGTGCCAGCAGCTTATCAAGACGCCGCAGTAACTATGGCTACACCTTC
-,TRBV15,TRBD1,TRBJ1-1,CATSRPTGGRGIEGTEAFF,TGTGCCACCAGCAGACCCACGGGGGGCAGGGGGATCGAAGGCACTGAAGCTTTCTTT
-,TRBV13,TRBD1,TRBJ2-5,CASSETRTGGLETQYF,TGTGCCAGCAGCGAAACTAGGACAGGGGGTCTAGAGACCCAGTACTTC
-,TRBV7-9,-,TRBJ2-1,CASSEPSSYNEQFF,TGTGCCAGCTCGGAGCCCTCCTCCTACAATGAGCAGTTCTTC
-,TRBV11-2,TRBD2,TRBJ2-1,CASSFWAGDSYNEQFF,TGTGCCAGCAGCTTTTGGGCGGGAGACTCCTACAATGAGCAGTTCTTC
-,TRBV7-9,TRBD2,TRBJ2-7,CASSHGTSGYEQYF,TGTGCCAGCAGCCACGGGACTAGCGGCTACGAGCAGTACTTC
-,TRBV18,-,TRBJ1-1,CASSLSSGPRNTEAFF,TGTGCCAGCTCCCTTTCGTCGGGACCGCGAAACACTGAAGCTTTCTTT
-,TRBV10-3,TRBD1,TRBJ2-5,CAIRERTGETQYF,TGTGCCATCAGGGAGAGGACAGGAGAGACCCAGTACTTC
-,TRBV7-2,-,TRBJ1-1,CASSLSRTYTEAFF,TGTGCCAGCAGCTTAAGTCGAACCTACACTGAAGCTTTCTTT
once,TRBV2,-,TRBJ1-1,CASSEGQINTEAFF,TGTGCCAGCAGTGAGGGGCAGATAAACACTGAAGCTTTCTTT
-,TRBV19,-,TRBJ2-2,CASSIGAAGELFF,TGTGCCAGTAGTATTGGGGCAGCCGGGGAGCTGTTTTTT